The clone carrying this TCR beta chain was observed a single time. This entry comes from a study of technical replicates of blood from a handful of donors. The V end lost 4 bases, the J end lost 2 bases, and 11 bases lay between the germline ends. Per germline, CDR1 SGHAT and CDR2 FQNNGV. There are 14 residues in the CDR3. Using immunoSEQ multiplex PCR, the repertoire was profiled, and TCRdb retains in-frame clones only, with some absent. The sample consists of roughly 81,000 clones, less than 98% of them appearing once. Input material: T cells isolated from PBMCs. This TCR was recovered from a human donor in good health. The chain has TRBV11-2 and TRBJ2-5; D is ambiguous. The DNA for the CDR3 is TGTGCCAGCAGCTCCTTGCGGAGACAAGAGACCCAGTACTTC. This translates into CASSSLRRQETQYF.